This T cell receptor (beta chain) comes out of a study of T-cell memory formation after mild COVID-19. CDR1 SGDLS and CDR2 YYNGEE come from the germline V gene. V was shortened by 3 bases and J by 4 bases, with 15 bases between the two germline ends. CDR3 size: 15 residues. General study results and limits: Nothing showed for sure that second-wave clones peaking on day 37 were SARS-CoV-2 specific. The finding that pre-infection memory included some responding clones suggested that cross-reactive memory joined. Day 15 to 85 contracting clones showed balanced CD4/CD8; day 15 to 37 expanders favored CD4+. CD8+ contracting clones occupied EMRA, while CD4+ ones occupied mainly CM and EM.

TCRdb recomputed calls from the 5' RACE reads with MiXCR, one row per CDR3 protein. In the table there are hundreds of thousands of distinct CDR3 sequences, 15% of which are singletons. In its sample, this clonotype was seen a few times. As yet, its antigen is unknown. Sequencing was carried out using PBMCs or a T cell subset sorted from them (not recorded which). The sequence was collected from a man aged 18-30 years who had mild COVID-19 (a few samples of this study predate the infection). Cell type and time point are not known. The V and J genes are TRBV9 and TRBJ2-3; the D call may be TRBD1 or TRBD2 (6 bases each). Here the CDR3 reads CASSGVGGAADTQYF. CDR3 in DNA: TGTGCCAGCAGCGGGGTGGGGGGCGCGGCAGATACGCAGTATTTT.